Reported below is one T cell receptor (beta chain). The data originate from a study of blood T cells in healthy people across ages. Whole-study context: Template switching recovered approximately one barcoded beta molecule for every two T cells.

CDR1 and CDR2 (germline): DFQATT, SNEGSKA (reference sequence). CDR3 size: 14 residues. Trimming shortened V by 5 bases and J by 5 bases, and 19 bases separated the two germline ends. Using a J-beta primer mix together with a sample-barcoded 5' primer, a second PCR was run for about 7 to 12 cycles. Each CDR3 protein is one row after TCRdb ran MiXCR on the 5' RACE reads. The table has more than 1,000,000 distinct CDR3 sequences, roughly 24% seen once. These data were likewise used in another study, on T cells of mothers and their children. That source adds: Donors comprised a few healthy Caucasian mothers plus their six children. Reads recorded for TCR beta CDR3 numbered over 9.5 million per mother and about 3 million per child.

The chain employs TRBV20-1 and TRBJ2-7; weak D call: TRBD1 (6 bases). The receptor was derived from a girl aged 2-10 years in good health. The sequencing sample was made of blood. This CDR3 is CSAWAAGERNEQYF. The CDR3 bases are TGCAGTGCTTGGGCGGCAGGGGAAAGAAACGAGCAGTACTTC.